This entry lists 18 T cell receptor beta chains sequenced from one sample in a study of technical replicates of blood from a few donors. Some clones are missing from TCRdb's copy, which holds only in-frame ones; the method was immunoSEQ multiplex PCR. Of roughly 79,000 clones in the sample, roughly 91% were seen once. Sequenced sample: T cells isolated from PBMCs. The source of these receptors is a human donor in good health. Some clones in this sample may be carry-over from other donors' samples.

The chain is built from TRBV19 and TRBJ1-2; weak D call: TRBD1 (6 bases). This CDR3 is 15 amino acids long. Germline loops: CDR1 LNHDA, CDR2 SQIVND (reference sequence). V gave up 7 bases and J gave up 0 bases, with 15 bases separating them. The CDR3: CASNRASQANYGYTF. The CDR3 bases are TGTGCCAGTAACAGGGCCTCCCAAGCTAACTATGGCTACACCTTC.

CDR3 coding DNA: TGTGCCAGCAAACCGGGACAGGGGGCGCTTGCCTATGGCTACACCTTC. Translating it yields CASKPGQGALAYGYTF. The V call is TRBV19, the J call TRBJ1-2; 12 nucleotides align to TRBD1. V shed 9 bases, J shed 4 bases, and the junction held 12 bases outside the gene matches. This CDR3 is 16 amino acids long. Looked up from germline, CDR1 is LNHDA and CDR2 is SQIVND (reference sequence). The complete variable domain, with remaining parts taken from reference TRBV19 and TRBJ1-2, reads DGGITQSPKYLFRKEGQNVTLSCEQNLNHDAMYWYRQDPGQGLRLIYYSQIVNDFQKGDIAEGYSVSREKKESFPLTVTSAQKNPTAFYLCASKPGQGALAYGYTFGSGTRLTVV.

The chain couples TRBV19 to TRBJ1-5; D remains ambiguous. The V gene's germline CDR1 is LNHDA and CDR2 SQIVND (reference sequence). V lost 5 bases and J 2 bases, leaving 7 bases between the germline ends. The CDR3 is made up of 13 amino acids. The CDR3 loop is CASSRRGNQPQHF. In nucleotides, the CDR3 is TGTGCCAGTAGTCGACGGGGCAATCAGCCCCAGCATTTT.

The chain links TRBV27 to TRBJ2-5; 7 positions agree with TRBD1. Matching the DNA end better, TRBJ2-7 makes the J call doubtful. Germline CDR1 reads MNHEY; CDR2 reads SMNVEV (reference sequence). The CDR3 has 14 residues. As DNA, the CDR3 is TGTGCCAGCAGTATAGACAGGGCCGGCTACGAGCAGTACTTC. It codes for CASSIDRAGYEQYF.

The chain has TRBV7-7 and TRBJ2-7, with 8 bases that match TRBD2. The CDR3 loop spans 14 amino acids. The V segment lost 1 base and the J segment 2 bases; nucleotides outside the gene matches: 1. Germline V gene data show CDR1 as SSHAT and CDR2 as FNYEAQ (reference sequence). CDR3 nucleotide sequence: TGTGCCAGCAGCTTAGGTAGCGGGACCTACGAGCAGTACTTC. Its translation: CASSLGSGTYEQYF.

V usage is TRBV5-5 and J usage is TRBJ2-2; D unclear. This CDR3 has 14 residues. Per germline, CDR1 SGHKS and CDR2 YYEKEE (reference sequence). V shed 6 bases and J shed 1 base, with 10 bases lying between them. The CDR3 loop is CASTQRWNTGELFF. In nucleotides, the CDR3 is TGTGCCAGCACTCAGAGGTGGAACACCGGGGAGCTGTTTTTT.

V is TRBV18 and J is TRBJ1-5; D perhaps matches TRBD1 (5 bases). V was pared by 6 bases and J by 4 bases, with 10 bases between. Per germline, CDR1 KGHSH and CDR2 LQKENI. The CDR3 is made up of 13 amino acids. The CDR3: CASSAGLNQPQHF. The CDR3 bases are TGTGCCAGCTCGGCAGGGTTGAATCAGCCCCAGCATTTT.

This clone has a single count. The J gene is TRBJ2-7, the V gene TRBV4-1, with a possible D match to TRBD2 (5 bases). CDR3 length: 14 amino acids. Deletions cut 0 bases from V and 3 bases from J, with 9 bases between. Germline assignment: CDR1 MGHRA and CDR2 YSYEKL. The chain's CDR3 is CASSQDLTSYEQYF. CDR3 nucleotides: TGCGCCAGCAGCCAAGATCTCACTAGCTACGAGCAGTACTTC.

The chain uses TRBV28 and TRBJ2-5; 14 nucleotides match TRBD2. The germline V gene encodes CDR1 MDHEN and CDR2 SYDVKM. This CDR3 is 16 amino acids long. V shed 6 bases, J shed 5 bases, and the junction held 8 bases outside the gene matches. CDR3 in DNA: TGTGCCAGCAGGCAGGGACTAGCGGGAGTTTTTGAGACCCAGTACTTC. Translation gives CASRQGLAGVFETQYF.

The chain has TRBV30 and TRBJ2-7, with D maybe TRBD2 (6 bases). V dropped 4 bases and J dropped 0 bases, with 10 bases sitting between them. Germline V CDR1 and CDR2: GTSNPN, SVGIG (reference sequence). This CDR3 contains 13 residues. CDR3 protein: CAWTRGDSYEQYF. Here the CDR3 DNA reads TGTGCCTGGACGCGGGGAGACTCCTACGAGCAGTACTTC.

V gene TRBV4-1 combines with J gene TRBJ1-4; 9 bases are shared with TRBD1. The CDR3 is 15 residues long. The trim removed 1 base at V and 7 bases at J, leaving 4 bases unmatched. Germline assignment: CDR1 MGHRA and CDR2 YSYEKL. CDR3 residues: CASSQVGTGSEKLFF. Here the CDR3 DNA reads TGCGCCAGCAGCCAAGTTGGGACAGGGAGTGAAAAACTGTTTTTT.

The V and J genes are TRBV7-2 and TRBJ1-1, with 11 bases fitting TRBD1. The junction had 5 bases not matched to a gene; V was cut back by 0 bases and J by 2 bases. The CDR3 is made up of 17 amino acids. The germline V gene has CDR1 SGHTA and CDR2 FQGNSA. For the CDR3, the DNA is TGTGCCAGCAGCTTAGCTTGGGACAGGGGGATAAACACTGAAGCTTTCTTT. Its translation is CASSLAWDRGINTEAFF.

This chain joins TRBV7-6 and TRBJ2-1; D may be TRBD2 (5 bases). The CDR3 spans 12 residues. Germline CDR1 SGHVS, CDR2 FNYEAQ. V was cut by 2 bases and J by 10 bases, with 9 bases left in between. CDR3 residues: CASSLSGREQFF. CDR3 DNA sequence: TGTGCCAGCAGCTTATCGGGGAGAGAGCAGTTCTTC.

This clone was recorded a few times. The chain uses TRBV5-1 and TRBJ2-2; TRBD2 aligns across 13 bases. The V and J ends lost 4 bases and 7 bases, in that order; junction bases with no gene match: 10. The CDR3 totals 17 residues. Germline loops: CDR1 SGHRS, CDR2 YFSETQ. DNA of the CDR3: TGCGCCAGCAGCGAGACTAGCGGGAGGACGTTCTTCGGGGAGCTGTTTTTT. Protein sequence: CASSETSGRTFFGELFF.

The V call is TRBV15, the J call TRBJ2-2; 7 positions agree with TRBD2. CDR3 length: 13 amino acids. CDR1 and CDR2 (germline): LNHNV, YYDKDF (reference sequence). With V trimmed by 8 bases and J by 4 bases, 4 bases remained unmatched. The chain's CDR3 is CATQRDFTGELFF. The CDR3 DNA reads TGTGCCACCCAGCGGGACTTCACCGGGGAGCTGTTTTTT.

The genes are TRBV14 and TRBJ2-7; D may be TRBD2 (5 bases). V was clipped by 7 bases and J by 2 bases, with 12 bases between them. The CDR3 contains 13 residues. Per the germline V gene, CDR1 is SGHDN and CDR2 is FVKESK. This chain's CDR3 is CASTRSGTYEQYF. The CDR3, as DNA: TGTGCCAGCACTAGGTCCGGGACCTACGAGCAGTACTTC.

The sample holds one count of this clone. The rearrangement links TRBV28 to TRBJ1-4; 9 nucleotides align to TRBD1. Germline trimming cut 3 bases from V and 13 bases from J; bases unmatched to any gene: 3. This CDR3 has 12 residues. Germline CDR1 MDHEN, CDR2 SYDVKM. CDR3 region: CASSLSTGGLFF. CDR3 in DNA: TGTGCCAGCAGTTTGTCGACAGGGGGACTGTTTTTT.

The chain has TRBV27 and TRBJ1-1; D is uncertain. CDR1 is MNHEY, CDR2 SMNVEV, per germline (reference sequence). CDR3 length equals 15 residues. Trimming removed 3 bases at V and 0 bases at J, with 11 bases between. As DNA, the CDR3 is TGTGCCAGCAGTTTCACAGAACAGATGAACACTGAAGCTTTCTTT. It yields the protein CASSFTEQMNTEAFF.